This T cell receptor beta chain is drawn from a study of tumor and adjacent non-tumor tissue in lung cancer. Study-level information: There were fewer than 15 adenocarcinoma, 2 squamous cell carcinoma and 1 small cell lung cancer cases. On average, productive TCRbeta reads reached about 4.2 million per sample. Overall study results and limits: Compared with tumor, normal lung showed significantly lower TCR diversity. Patients with more diverse tumor TCRs had worse survival.

This sample's RNA came from whole unsorted tissue. This non-tumor lung sample came from over 3 cm beyond the tumor edge. The library came from three nested PCR rounds adapted from ARM-PCR protocols. TCRdb analysed the multiplex PCR reads with MiXCR anew, one entry per CDR3 protein. This repertoire shows tens of thousands of distinct CDR3 sequences, less than 85% found once; its top ten account for under 40%. The CDR3 spans 15 residues. The V end lost 10 bases, the J end lost 1 base, and 17 bases lay between the germline ends. The germline V gene has CDR1 MDHEN and CDR2 SYDVKM. A remark on this clonotype: The antigen is undetermined.

The chain recombines TRBV28 with TRBJ2-1, with D unclear. Material for sequencing was distant non-tumor lung tissue. The sequence derives from a man aged 65 to 85 with non-small cell lung cancer. CDR3 bases: TGTGCCATCAGCCCCGGTGGATCTTCCTACAATGAGCAGTTCTTC. It codes for CAISPGGSSYNEQFF.